Shown below are 13 T cell receptor beta chains from a single sample sequenced in a study of T cell responses to AZD1222 COVID-19 vaccine. The assay was immunoSEQ multiplex PCR, and TCRdb's table has in-frame clones only and misses some. The repertoire holds about 180,000 clones, around nine tenths seen once, with less than 3% in the top ten. Material: peripheral blood, obtained on day 0 of AZD1222 vaccination. All receptors come from an adult in good health.

This clone came up once. V usage is TRBV27 and J usage is TRBJ1-4, with D uncertain. Trimming removed 6 bases from V and 8 bases from J, with 13 bases in between. This CDR3 region has 13 residues. CDR1 and CDR2 (germline): MNHEY, SMNVEV (reference sequence). CDR3 nucleotide sequence: TGTGCCAGCAGAGGACTTTACTTCGAAAAACTGTTTTTT. It codes for CASRGLYFEKLFF.

The CDR3 bases are TGTGCCAGCCCATTACTAGGGAGTTTCTTC. Its protein product is CASPLLGSFF. The chain has TRBV12-3 or TRBV12-4 and TRBJ2-1; a weak D match, TRBD2 (5 bases). The CDR3 is made up of 10 amino acids. Trimming stripped 8 bases from V and 16 bases from J, with 15 bases between.

This rearrangement joins TRBV6-5 to TRBJ1-5; no firm D call. V was trimmed by 7 bases and J by 0 bases, leaving 7 bases between them. Germline V lookup: CDR1 MNHEY, CDR2 SVGAGI. There are 13 residues in the CDR3. This chain's CDR3 is CASTENSNQPQHF. As DNA, the CDR3 is TGTGCCAGCACCGAGAATAGCAATCAGCCCCAGCATTTT.

The V and J genes are TRBV11-2 and TRBJ1-3; D possibly corresponds to TRBD1 (6 bases). The ends were cut back, 5 bases at V and 4 bases at J, with 27 bases in the middle. The germline V gene has CDR1 SGHAT and CDR2 FQNNGV. The CDR3 is 19 residues long. The CDR3 sequence is CASSPSTRAQGYSGNTIYF. CDR3 sequence (DNA): TGTGCCAGCAGCCCCTCTACCCGGGCACAGGGCTATTCGGGAAACACCATATATTTT.

This chain uses TRBV29-1 with TRBJ1-1, with TRBD1 matching over 8 bases. This CDR3 spans 15 amino acids. The trim removed 7 bases at V and 1 base at J, leaving 11 bases unmatched. The germline CDR1 and CDR2 sequences are SQVTM and ANQGSEA. In DNA, the CDR3 is TGCAGCGCCGACCCCTCGGGACAGGCGAACACTGAAGCTTTCTTT. Its protein is CSADPSGQANTEAFF.

The chain employs TRBV6-5 and TRBJ1-2; 8 nucleotides agree with TRBD1. Germline lookup yields CDR1 MNHEY and CDR2 SVGAGI. V was clipped by 6 bases and J by 6 bases; unmatched bases: 9. This CDR3 is built from 14 residues. The CDR3 spells CASRLSGGADGYTF. The CDR3 nucleotides read TGTGCCAGCAGATTATCAGGGGGCGCGGATGGCTACACCTTC.

J is TRBJ2-1 and V is TRBV4-1, with D unclear. Between the trimmed V and J ends, which lost 1 base and 9 bases, there was a span of 7 bases. Germline loops: CDR1 MGHRA, CDR2 YSYEKL. This CDR3 has 12 amino acids. The CDR3 DNA reads as TGCGCCAGCAGCCAAGGAGCTGGTGAGCAGTTCTTC. Amino acids: CASSQGAGEQFF.

The gene calls are TRBV27 and TRBJ1-2; D is perhaps TRBD1 (5 bases). CDR3 length equals 18 residues. V was clipped by 6 bases and J by 2 bases, with 25 bases between them. Germline V gene lookup returns CDR1 MNHEY and CDR2 SMNVEV (reference sequence). CDR3 amino acids: CASRLMGVGIEVNYGYTF. The CDR3 DNA follows: TGTGCCAGCAGACTTATGGGGGTCGGGATTGAAGTCAACTATGGCTACACCTTC.

This chain joins TRBV3-1 (or the pseudogene TRBV3-2) and TRBJ1-6, with D maybe TRBD1 (5 bases). This CDR3 is built from 15 residues. Germline CDR1 reads LGHDT; CDR2 reads YNNKEL (reference sequence). Trimming cost V 1 base and J 10 bases, with 14 bases left between them. This CDR3 is CASSQGQGIGSPLHF. CDR3 coding DNA: TGTGCCAGCAGCCAAGGGCAGGGAATTGGATCACCCCTCCACTTT.

The chain joins TRBV5-5 to TRBJ1-2; D is ambiguous. This CDR3 is built from 13 residues. Trimming took off 2 bases at V and 8 bases at J, with 13 bases between the two ends. The germline gives CDR1 SGHKS, CDR2 YYEKEE (reference sequence). The CDR3 region is CASSLETRGGYTF. Written as DNA, the CDR3 is TGTGCCAGCAGCTTAGAGACTAGAGGAGGCTACACCTTC.

The rearrangement joins TRBV5-4 to TRBJ2-7, with 10 positions matching TRBD2. V trimming: 2 bases; J trimming: 0 bases; junction bases outside the gene matches: 11. Germline V gene data show CDR1 as SGHNT and CDR2 as YYREEE (reference sequence). The CDR3 spans 18 residues. The CDR3 DNA sequence: TGTGCCAGCAGCTTAAGGACTAGCGGTGTTCTCGCCTCCTACGAGCAGTACTTC. This translates into CASSLRTSGVLASYEQYF.

Only one count was recorded for this clone. The rearrangement links TRBV2 to TRBJ2-7; possible D gene TRBD1, 6 bases. Trimming stripped 6 bases from V and 6 bases from J, with 21 bases between. Germline-derived CDR1 and CDR2 are SNHLY and FYNNEI. This CDR3 comprises 15 residues. The CDR3: CASSLQISGAGEQYF. CDR3 DNA: TGTGCCAGCAGCCTACAGATATCAGGGGCAGGCGAGCAGTACTTC. Full variable domain (outside the CDR3, taken from reference TRBV2 and TRBJ2-7): EPEVTQTPSHQVTQMGQEVILRCVPISNHLYFYWYRQILGQKVEFLVSFYNNEISEKSEIFDDQFSVERPDGSNFTLKIRSTKLEDSAMYFCASSLQISGAGEQYFGPGTRLTVT.

The CDR3 nucleotides are TGTGCCAGTACCACCGGGCGGGGACAGAAAGGAGAGACCCAGTACTTC. It yields the protein CASTTGRGQKGETQYF. The chain couples TRBV19 to TRBJ2-5; weak D call: TRBD1 (7 bases). Germline CDR1 reads LNHDA; CDR2 reads SQIVND (reference sequence). The length of the CDR3 is 16 residues. V was pared by 7 bases and J by 4 bases, with 22 bases between.